This record concerns one T cell receptor beta chain sequence. Its target is unknown. This may arise from a read error, as a much more abundant clone is one base away. From blood, about 220-500 ng of genomic DNA served as TRB template. This sample is drawn from a study of T and B cells in COVID-19 patients. Study background: Active-infection patients were older, median 67 years, than recovered patients, median around 30 years.

Whole-study results and caveats: In COVID-19 patients, T cell receptor beta variable and joining gene use was reportedly strongly skewed.

The CDR3 has 13 amino acids. Germline CDR1 reads SQVTM; CDR2 reads ANQGSEA. TRB rearrangements were amplified by multiplex PCR with BIOMED2 TRB-A/B primers. TCRdb recomputed calls from the multiplex PCR reads with MiXCR, one row per CDR3 protein. The sample has around 28,000 distinct CDR3 sequences, approximately 29% seen once. The gene calls are TRBV29-1 and TRBJ2-3; possible D gene TRBD1, 5 bases. The closer fit of TRBJ1-1 to the DNA end suggests the J call may be wrong. Sequenced: blood. This clonotype was obtained from a human donor who had recovered from COVID-19. The CDR3 DNA reads TGCAGCGTTGAAATCAGGGCGAACGTGGAAGCTTTCTTT. Translating gives CSVEIRANVEAFF.